These T cell receptor beta chains were read from a single sample in a study of patients and donors after allogeneic stem cell transplantation. TCRdb passed the RT-PCR reads through MiXCR, listing each CDR3 protein once. The data show roughly 150,000 distinct CDR3 sequences, with approximately 22% seen just once and more than 25% held by the top ten. Specimen: blood, either unsorted or a sorted T cell fraction (not recorded which). The receptors come from a human donor who was either an allogeneic HSCT recipient or a stem cell or donor lymphocyte infusion donor (not recorded which). It is not recorded whose cells these are; they may come from a transplant donor. CDR3s include the opening cysteine and the closing phenylalanine or tryptophan. The D gene is left open where the match is weak. Rows give clone size only sometimes, using once, few, many, or a class for an expanded clone.

J: TRBJ2-7; size: NA; V: TRBV12-3/TRBV12-4; D: TRBD2; DNA: TGTGCCAGCAGTTCGACTAGCGGCACCTACGAGCAGTACTTC; CDR3: CASSSTSGTYEQYF
J: TRBJ1-5; size: NA; V: TRBV6-6; D: NA; DNA: TGTGCCAGCAGCACCGGGTGGGGATGGAGGAATCAGCCCCAGCATTTT; CDR3: CASSTGWGWRNQPQHF
J: TRBJ1-6; size: few; V: TRBV20-1; D: NA; DNA: TGCAGTGCTAGAGATTGGGGGAGAAGAGGACCCAATAATTCACCCCTCCACTTT; CDR3: CSARDWGRRGPNNSPLHF
J: TRBJ1-1; size: few; V: TRBV2; D: NA; DNA: TGTGCCAGCTATGTGATGAACACTGAAGCTTTCTTT; CDR3: CASYVMNTEAFF
J: TRBJ1-1; size: few; V: TRBV15; D: NA; DNA: TGTGCCACCAGCAGAGATTCGGAGACCATGAACACTGAAGCTTTCTTT; CDR3: CATSRDSETMNTEAFF
J: TRBJ2-5; size: NA; V: TRBV12-3/TRBV12-4; D: NA; DNA: TGTGCCAGCAGAGGAGCGAGTAGGGGCAGCTACCAAGAGACCCAGTACTTC; CDR3: CASRGASRGSYQETQYF
J: TRBJ1-5; size: NA; V: TRBV7-9; D: TRBD1; DNA: TGTGCCAGCAGCTGGGGACAGAGCAATCAGCCCCAGCATTTT; CDR3: CASSWGQSNQPQHF
J: TRBJ2-1; size: few; V: TRBV5-6; D: NA; DNA: TGTGCCAGCAGTGTTGGGTATAATGAGCAGTTCTTC; CDR3: CASSVGYNEQFF
J: TRBJ1-2; size: few; V: TRBV7-9; D: NA; DNA: TGTGCCAGCAGCCCCTCTCCGGGATTTACACCAAATGGCTACACCTTC; CDR3: CASSPSPGFTPNGYTF
J: TRBJ1-5; size: NA; V: TRBV6-6; D: NA; DNA: TGTGCCAGCAGTTACTCGCAGCAGGGGAATCAGCCCCAGCATTTT; CDR3: CASSYSQQGNQPQHF
J: TRBJ1-2; size: NA; V: TRBV4-1; D: TRBD1; DNA: TGCGCCAGCAGCCAACAGCGAGGCCTGGGGACAGCAAATGGCTACACCTTC; CDR3: CASSQQRGLGTANGYTF
J: TRBJ2-3; size: NA; V: TRBV10-3; D: TRBD2; DNA: TGTGCCACCAGACTAGCGGGGACCACCGTCCCTAGCACAGATACGCAGTATTTT; CDR3: CATRLAGTTVPSTDTQYF
J: TRBJ1-3; size: NA; V: TRBV5-8; D: NA; DNA: TGTGCCAGCGCTCTGGGCCAGGGACGCTCTGGAAACACCATATATTTT; CDR3: CASALGQGRSGNTIYF
J: TRBJ2-2; size: NA; V: TRBV5-5; D: NA; DNA: TGTGCCAGCAGTATGTCCCCTCCCGGGAACACCGGGGAGCTGTTTTTT; CDR3: CASSMSPPGNTGELFF
J: TRBJ2-1; size: NA; V: TRBV12-3/TRBV12-4; D: NA; DNA: TGTGCCAGCAGTTTCCCGTGGGGGAGGGACAACAATGAGCAGTTCTTC; CDR3: CASSFPWGRDNNEQFF
J: TRBJ1-2; size: few; V: TRBV18; D: NA; DNA: TGTGCCAGCTCACGCCGGGACACCGATGGCTACACCTTC; CDR3: CASSRRDTDGYTF
J: TRBJ2-5; size: few; V: TRBV7-9; D: NA; DNA: TGTGCCAGCAAGGCGGGCCGGACCCCAAGTTATCACTTC; CDR3: CASKAGRTPSYHF
J: TRBJ2-2; size: NA; V: TRBV15; D: NA; DNA: TGTGCCACCAGCAGAGTGTCAGGGGTGATTGTGGCCGGGGAGCTGTTTTTT; CDR3: CATSRVSGVIVAGELFF
J: TRBJ2-1; size: NA; V: TRBV7-2; D: TRBD2; DNA: TGTGCCAGCCGCGGGGGTCCCTACAATGAGCAGTTCTTC; CDR3: CASRGGPYNEQFF
J: TRBJ2-7; size: few; V: TRBV6-6; D: TRBD1; DNA: TGTGCCAGCAGTGAGGACAGGGTGGAGAACGAGCAGTACTTC; CDR3: CASSEDRVENEQYF
J: TRBJ2-2; size: NA; V: TRBV6-2/TRBV6-3; D: NA; DNA: TGTGCCAGCAGTTACTTCTCCGGGAACACCGGGGAGCTGTTTTTT; CDR3: CASSYFSGNTGELFF
J: TRBJ1-1; size: NA; V: TRBV20-1; D: NA; DNA: TGCAGTGCTGGGGAGCCGACTGAAGCTTTCTTT; CDR3: CSAGEPTEAFF
J: TRBJ2-1; size: few; V: TRBV29-1; D: TRBD2; DNA: TGCAGCGTTGAGTCTAGCGGGAGGGAGGATTCGCAGTTCTTC; CDR3: CSVESSGREDSQFF
J: TRBJ2-3; size: NA; V: TRBV3-1; D: NA; DNA: TGTGCCAGCAGCTCCGGTGCGCGGGACATTCCTAGCACAGATACGCAGTATTTT; CDR3: CASSSGARDIPSTDTQYF
J: TRBJ1-5; size: NA; V: TRBV6-6; D: NA; DNA: TGTGCCAGCAGTGCAGCTAGCAATCAGCCCCAGCATTTT; CDR3: CASSAASNQPQHF
J: TRBJ1-1; size: many; V: TRBV15; D: TRBD1; DNA: TGTGCCACCAGCAGAGAGGGGACAGAGAACACTGAAGCTTTCTTT; CDR3: CATSREGTENTEAFF
J: TRBJ2-7; size: NA; V: TRBV10-3; D: NA; DNA: TGTGCCATCAGTGAACAGGTTGGCGAGCAGTACTTC; CDR3: CAISEQVGEQYF
J: TRBJ2-1; size: few; V: TRBV5-1; D: NA; DNA: TGCGCCAGCAGCTTCGGTCTCTGGGGCAATGAGCAGTTCTTC; CDR3: CASSFGLWGNEQFF
J: TRBJ1-1; size: NA; V: TRBV29-1; D: NA; DNA: TGCAGCGCGGAGGAAGCTTTCTTT; CDR3: CSAEEAFF
J: TRBJ2-3; size: NA; V: TRBV28; D: NA; DNA: TGTGCCAGCAGTTTATATCTTTCGGGGTCCGGCTTGGGCACAGATACGCAGTATTTT; CDR3: CASSLYLSGSGLGTDTQYF
J: TRBJ1-6; size: few; V: TRBV5-1; D: NA; DNA: TGCGCCAGCAGCCCCACAAGAAATTCACCCCTCCACTTT; CDR3: CASSPTRNSPLHF
J: TRBJ1-3; size: few; V: TRBV3-1; D: NA; DNA: TGTGCCAGCAGCCAAGTTTCAGCCAGGCGGGGAAACACCATATATTTT; CDR3: CASSQVSARRGNTIYF
J: TRBJ1-2; size: many; V: TRBV3-1; D: NA; DNA: TGTGCCAGCAGCCAAGTGACCCGAGGAGGCTACACCTTC; CDR3: CASSQVTRGGYTF
J: TRBJ2-5; size: few; V: TRBV7-2; D: NA; DNA: TGTGCCAGCGGCGGTAGGGCCGAGACCCAGTACTTC; CDR3: CASGGRAETQYF
J: TRBJ1-5; size: NA; V: TRBV18; D: NA; DNA: TGTGCCAGCTCACCAACGACGGCCCAAATCAATCAGCCCCAGCATTTT; CDR3: CASSPTTAQINQPQHF
J: TRBJ1-2; size: few; V: TRBV7-3; D: TRBD1; DNA: TGTGCCAGCAGCCAGCGGACAGGAACTCGGAGTGGCTACACCTTC; CDR3: CASSQRTGTRSGYTF
J: TRBJ2-2; size: NA; V: TRBV5-4; D: TRBD2; DNA: TGTGCCAGCAGCCCCGGACTAGCGGGAGTTTCCGGGGAGCTGTTTTTT; CDR3: CASSPGLAGVSGELFF
J: TRBJ1-5; size: NA; V: TRBV20-1; D: NA; DNA: TGCAGTGCTAGACCGTCCAGGGTCGATCAGCCCCAGCATTTT; CDR3: CSARPSRVDQPQHF
J: TRBJ2-7; size: NA; V: TRBV10-3; D: TRBD2; DNA: TGTGCCATCGGTGGCGGGAGCTACGAGCAGTACTTC; CDR3: CAIGGGSYEQYF
J: TRBJ1-1; size: NA; V: TRBV20-1; D: NA; DNA: TGCAGTGCGACGCCGAACACTGAAGCTTTCTTT; CDR3: CSATPNTEAFF
J: TRBJ2-1; size: few; V: TRBV3-1; D: NA; DNA: TGTGCCAGCAGCCAAGATATATCTAAGGGACCAGAGTTCTTC; CDR3: CASSQDISKGPEFF
J: TRBJ2-3; size: NA; V: TRBV2; D: NA; DNA: TGTGCCAGCAGTGAAGGCGCTAGTTTTGGCGATACGCAGTATTTT; CDR3: CASSEGASFGDTQYF
J: TRBJ1-5; size: NA; V: TRBV4-2; D: NA; DNA: TGTGCCAGCAGCCTCGGGTCTCTCCCGGGTCAGCCCCAGCATTTT; CDR3: CASSLGSLPGQPQHF
J: TRBJ1-1; size: NA; V: TRBV12-3/TRBV12-4; D: NA; DNA: TGTGCCAGCAGTTTGAGGGCCCAAAGGTACACTGAAGCTTTCTTT; CDR3: CASSLRAQRYTEAFF
J: TRBJ2-2; size: NA; V: TRBV6-6; D: NA; DNA: TGTGCCAGCCATAGGGACGGTCTATCCGGGGAGCTGTTTTTT; CDR3: CASHRDGLSGELFF
J: TRBJ1-2; size: few; V: TRBV6-5; D: NA; DNA: TGTGCCAGCAGCCCCCGGGGGGGGTACTATGGCTACACCTTC; CDR3: CASSPRGGYYGYTF
J: TRBJ1-1; size: NA; V: TRBV5-1; D: NA; DNA: TGCGCCAGCAGCGTCCGGCGAGGGGACAAGGGGCGAGACACTGAAGCTTTCTTT; CDR3: CASSVRRGDKGRDTEAFF
J: TRBJ2-1; size: NA; V: TRBV20-1; D: NA; DNA: TGCAGTGCTAGAGATCTAGGCTCCTCGTCGAATGAGCAGTTCTTC; CDR3: CSARDLGSSSNEQFF
J: TRBJ1-2; size: NA; V: TRBV29-1; D: TRBD1; DNA: TGCAGCGTTGAGGAGGGACAGGCTCGAGGCTACACCTTC; CDR3: CSVEEGQARGYTF